Following are 22 T cell receptor beta chains from one sample sequenced in a study of blood T cell repertoires in COVID-19. Sequencing used immunoSEQ multiplex PCR; TCRdb keeps in-frame clones, though not all of them. The table includes around 63,000 clones, approximately 89% detected once. Sequencing was performed on peripheral blood. The receptors here all came from a man aged 55 to 70 with acute or convalescent COVID-19.

The chain links TRBV18 to TRBJ2-7; 12 bases align to TRBD2. Per germline, CDR1 KGHSH and CDR2 LQKENI. The CDR3 has 19 amino acids. With V trimmed by 1 base and J by 0 bases, 10 bases remained unmatched. The CDR3 loop reads CASSPLTSGGRDPSYEQYF. CDR3 coding DNA: TGTGCCAGCTCACCACTGACTAGCGGGGGCCGAGACCCCTCCTACGAGCAGTACTTC.

The chain uses TRBV7-2 and TRBJ1-4; D is perhaps TRBD1 (6 bases). The CDR3 length is 15 residues. With 1 base removed from V and 4 bases from J, the gap between germline ends came to 10 bases. Germline V lookup: CDR1 SGHTA, CDR2 FQGNSA. The CDR3 spells CASSLEGHRNEKLFF. DNA of the CDR3: TGTGCCAGCAGCTTAGAGGGACACCGTAATGAAAAACTGTTTTTT.

V gene TRBV11-2 combines with J gene TRBJ1-3, with 9 positions matching TRBD1. This CDR3 comprises 14 residues. Germline V gives CDR1 SGHAT, CDR2 FQNNGV. The J segment lost 7 bases and the V segment lost 6 bases, leaving 7 bases of the junction unmatched. This CDR3 reads CASRSGTGYNTIYF. The CDR3 DNA reads TGTGCCAGCAGGTCAGGGACAGGGTACAACACCATATATTTT.

This clone appeared once. This chain joins TRBV7-2 and TRBJ1-6; D uncertain. Between the trimmed V and J ends, which lost 3 bases and 13 bases, there was a span of 13 bases. This CDR3 has 13 amino acids. Germline V lookup: CDR1 SGHTA, CDR2 FQGNSA. In DNA, the CDR3 is TGTGCCAGCAGCTTTCGGACTGTCTCGCCCCTCCACTTT. Its translation: CASSFRTVSPLHF.

The CDR3 protein is CASSNPKDIGNTIYF. CDR3 sequence (DNA): TGTGCCAGTAGTAACCCCAAAGACATAGGAAACACCATATATTTT. V and J are TRBV19 and TRBJ1-3; D unresolved. Deletions cut 4 bases from V and 4 bases from J, with 14 bases between. The CDR3 has 15 amino acids. Looked up from germline, CDR1 is LNHDA and CDR2 is SQIVND (reference sequence).

The chain joins TRBV28 to TRBJ2-2, with a weak D call TRBD1 (6 bases). CDR3 length: 15 amino acids. Trimming left V 2 bases short and J 6 bases short, with 13 bases between. CDR1 is MDHEN and CDR2 is SYDVKM in the germline V gene. The CDR3 sequence is CASSLNQGRAGELFF. CDR3 in DNA: TGTGCCAGCAGTTTAAATCAGGGGCGGGCCGGGGAGCTGTTTTTT.

This clone appeared a few times. The genes are TRBV15 and TRBJ1-2; 7 nucleotides align to TRBD1. Losses at the gene ends were 0 bases for V and 5 bases for J; bases not matched to a gene: 15. This CDR3 has 18 amino acids. Looked up from germline, CDR1 is LNHNV and CDR2 is YYDKDF (reference sequence). The CDR3 region has the DNA TGTGCCACCAGCAGAGATTCAGGGGGACGGAGGACAGCTTATGGCTACACCTTC. Residues: CATSRDSGGRRTAYGYTF.

The chain is built from TRBV19 and TRBJ1-5; D ambiguous. V was clipped by 6 bases and J by 6 bases, with 9 bases between them. CDR3 length: 12 residues. Germline V CDR1 and CDR2: LNHDA, SQIVND (reference sequence). As DNA, the CDR3 is TGTGCCAGTAGCCCGCTACTTCAGCCCCAGCATTTT. This encodes CASSPLLQPQHF.

The rearrangement joins TRBV4-3 to TRBJ2-3; 11 positions agree with TRBD2. From germline, CDR1 is LGHNA and CDR2 YSLEER. The CDR3 length is 18 residues. Losses at the gene ends were 3 bases for V and 5 bases for J; bases not matched to a gene: 13. As DNA, the CDR3 is TGCGCCAGCAGCCAGCAACCTAGCGGGGGGTGGGTGGTAGATACGCAGTATTTT. It is translated as CASSQQPSGGWVVDTQYF.

The J gene is TRBJ1-3, the V gene TRBV5-1; D unclear. The CDR3 runs 15 residues. Germline V CDR1 and CDR2: SGHRS, YFSETQ. Trimming stripped 0 bases from V and 4 bases from J, with 11 bases between. CDR3 sequence: CASSLDTQQGNTIYF. CDR3 sequence (DNA): TGCGCCAGCAGCTTGGACACCCAACAAGGAAACACCATATATTTT.

This sequence joins TRBV12-5 and TRBJ1-2, with D perhaps TRBD1 (5 bases). This CDR3 region has 15 residues. The ends were cut back, 6 bases at V and 7 bases at J, with 21 bases in the middle. Germline V gene lookup returns CDR1 LGHNT and CDR2 FRNRAP. CDR3 amino acids: CASGTTGGFGCGYTF. The CDR3 DNA reads TGTGCTAGTGGAACAACGGGGGGTTTTGGCTGTGGCTACACCTTC.

The CDR3 nucleotides read TGTGCCAGCAGTGGAGGGGAAGGTACTGAAGCTTTCTTT. Its protein is CASSGGEGTEAFF. The chain carries TRBV28 and TRBJ1-1, with D perhaps TRBD1 (5 bases). The CDR3 length is 13 residues. With 5 bases removed from V and 5 bases from J, the gap between germline ends came to 12 bases. Per the germline V gene, CDR1 is MDHEN and CDR2 is SYDVKM.

The genes are TRBV6-2 or TRBV6-3 and TRBJ1-1, with D perhaps TRBD1 (6 bases). This CDR3 contains 15 residues. Germline V CDR1 and CDR2: MNHEY, SVGEGT. V was shortened by 5 bases and J by 4 bases, with 17 bases between the two germline ends. CDR3 bases: TGTGCCAGCAGTAATCTACAGGGAATGGGCACTGAAGCTTTCTTT. This gives the protein CASSNLQGMGTEAFF.

This sequence joins TRBV11-2 and TRBJ1-4; the match to TRBD1 covers 12 bases. Germline V lookup: CDR1 SGHAT, CDR2 FQNNGV. Germline trimming cut 0 bases from V and 7 bases from J; bases unmatched to any gene: 6. There are 17 residues in the CDR3. Here the CDR3 reads CASSLEGQGALGEKLFF. CDR3 coding DNA: TGTGCCAGCAGCTTAGAGGGACAGGGGGCGCTTGGTGAAAAACTGTTTTTT.

This clone has only a few counts. The rearrangement joins TRBV27 to TRBJ2-7; possibly TRBD1 for D (6 bases). Trimming removed 6 bases at V and 7 bases at J, with 19 bases between. The CDR3 covers 14 residues. CDR1 MNHEY and CDR2 SMNVEV come from the germline V gene (reference sequence). Written as DNA, the CDR3 is TGTGCCAGCAGCGCGACAGGCCCTGTGGGGGAGCAGTACTTC. This gives the protein CASSATGPVGEQYF.

V is TRBV19 and J is TRBJ2-7, with 7 bases matching TRBD1. V gave up 4 bases and J gave up 0 bases; unmatched junction bases: 3. This CDR3 spans 14 amino acids. Germline loops: CDR1 LNHDA, CDR2 SQIVND (reference sequence). The CDR3 bases are TGTGCCAGTAGTAGGAGACAGGGCTCCTACGAGCAGTACTTC. Its translation: CASSRRQGSYEQYF.

The chain carries TRBV6-2 or TRBV6-3 and TRBJ2-3, with no clear D. Germline CDR1 and CDR2: MNHEY and SVGEGT. V lost 1 base to trimming and J lost 2 bases, with 13 bases between them. CDR3 length: 16 residues. This chain's CDR3 is CASSYFPGLSTDTQYF. The CDR3 DNA follows: TGTGCCAGCAGTTACTTCCCAGGATTATCCACAGATACGCAGTATTTT.

This chain uses TRBV10-1 with TRBJ1-2; D might be TRBD1 (6 bases). The V and J ends lost 5 bases and 4 bases respectively, with 17 bases between them. Germline loops: CDR1 WNHNN, CDR2 SYGVQD (reference sequence). The CDR3 loop spans 15 amino acids. In DNA, the CDR3 is TGCGCCAGCAGTCGGGACACGAACGGGATCTATGGCTACACCTTC. Protein: CASSRDTNGIYGYTF.

The rearrangement uses TRBV10-3 and TRBJ1-6; D is undetermined. Germline assignment: CDR1 ENHRY and CDR2 SYGVKD. The CDR3 is made up of 17 amino acids. Between the trimmed V and J ends, which lost 0 bases and 6 bases, there was a span of 15 bases. In DNA, the CDR3 is TGTGCCATCAGTGAGTCGAAATTAGGCGGCCCTAATTCACCCCTCCACTTT. Its protein product is CAISESKLGGPNSPLHF.

This chain uses TRBV2 with TRBJ2-3; D is perhaps TRBD2 (5 bases). This CDR3 region has 14 residues. Germline-derived CDR1 and CDR2 are SNHLY and FYNNEI. Trimming shortened V by 0 bases and J by 3 bases, and 7 bases separated the two germline ends. The DNA of the CDR3 is TGTGCCAGCAGTGAAGCGGGGAGAACAGATACGCAGTATTTT. Translating it yields CASSEAGRTDTQYF.

V usage is TRBV6-5 and J usage is TRBJ1-2, with TRBD1 matching over 7 bases. The V gene end was trimmed by 6 bases and the J gene end by 4 bases; junction bases not matched to a gene: 11. Germline V gene data show CDR1 as MNHEY and CDR2 as SVGAGI. The CDR3 spans 15 residues. The CDR3 region is CASRTGQAVLYGYTF. DNA for the CDR3: TGTGCCAGCAGAACCGGACAGGCCGTCCTCTATGGCTACACCTTC.

Here the CDR3 reads CASSSWTGAGELFF. CDR3 nucleotides: TGTGCCAGTAGTTCTTGGACTGGGGCCGGGGAGCTGTTTTTT. The chain is built from TRBV19 and TRBJ2-2, with a tentative D call TRBD2 (5 bases). Germline values: CDR1 LNHDA, CDR2 SQIVND (reference sequence). Trimming stripped 5 bases from V and 6 bases from J, with 13 bases between. This CDR3 is built from 14 residues. Combining the CDR3 with reference TRBV19 and TRBJ2-2 gives the whole variable domain DGGITQSPKYLFRKEGQNVTLSCEQNLNHDAMYWYRQDPGQGLRLIYYSQIVNDFQKGDIAEGYSVSREKKESFPLTVTSAQKNPTAFYLCASSSWTGAGELFFGEGSRLTVL.